Listed here are 21 T cell receptor beta chains from one sample, sequenced in a study of CD8 T cells in Susac syndrome. Reverse transcription of roughly 0.5 to 1 ug RNA used random hexamers. TCRdb processed the immunoSEQ multiplex PCR reads anew with MiXCR; each CDR3 protein has one entry. The sample shows about 150,000 distinct CDR3 sequences, about 94% of them seen only once. Sequencing was carried out using CD8+ T cells from PBMCs. The receptors were gathered from a human donor with multiple sclerosis.

The rearrangement links TRBV4-1 to TRBJ2-1; tentative D call: TRBD2 (6 bases). The CDR3 runs 17 residues. Trimming pared 0 bases from V and 1 base from J, leaving 13 bases between. Per the germline V gene, CDR1 is MGHRA and CDR2 is YSYEKL. CDR3 DNA: TGCGCCAGCAGCCAAGAACTCCCTAGCGAATCCTACAATGAGCAGTTCTTC. It encodes CASSQELPSESYNEQFF.

The V call is TRBV6-1, the J call TRBJ2-7; D not certain. Trimming left V 5 bases short and J 4 bases short, with 12 bases between. From germline, CDR1 is MNHNS and CDR2 SASEGT. This CDR3 is 13 amino acids long. CDR3 nucleotide sequence: TGTGCCAGCAGTCTCCGTGGACCGTACGAGCAGTACTTC. It yields the protein CASSLRGPYEQYF.

The chain joins TRBV5-6 to TRBJ2-7, with unresolved D. The CDR3 has 12 amino acids. The germline V gene has CDR1 SGHDT and CDR2 YYEEEE. Between the trimmed V and J ends, which lost 0 bases and 7 bases, there was a span of 8 bases. The CDR3 DNA reads TGTGCCAGCAGCTTGGTAGGGCGGGAGCAGTACTTC. Its protein product is CASSLVGREQYF. Full variable domain (outside the CDR3, taken from reference TRBV5-6 and TRBJ2-7): DAGVTQSPTHLIKTRGQQVTLRCSPKSGHDTVSWYQQALGQGPQFIFQYYEEEERQRGNFPDRFSGHQFPNYSSELNVNALLLGDSALYLCASSLVGREQYFGPGTRLTVT.

This chain uses TRBV4-1 with TRBJ1-1, with TRBD1 matching 8 bases. This CDR3 has 15 residues. V was clipped by 3 bases and J by 2 bases; unmatched bases: 5. From germline, CDR1 is MGHRA and CDR2 YSYEKL. This CDR3 reads CASSQGDRINTEAFF. In nucleotides, the CDR3 is TGCGCCAGCAGCCAGGGGGACAGGATAAACACTGAAGCTTTCTTT.

J is TRBJ1-1 and V is TRBV9; weak D call: TRBD1 (5 bases). V shed 0 bases and J shed 0 bases, with 6 bases lying between them. The CDR3 length is 14 residues. Germline assignment: CDR1 SGDLS and CDR2 YYNGEE. The CDR3: CASSVEGMNTEAFF. The CDR3, as DNA: TGTGCCAGCAGCGTAGAGGGGATGAACACTGAAGCTTTCTTT.

The chain recombines TRBV12-3 or TRBV12-4 with TRBJ1-1; no firm D call. The CDR3 loop spans 14 amino acids. With 0 bases removed from V and 0 bases from J, the gap between germline ends came to 5 bases. The CDR3 coding sequence is TGTGCCAGCAGTTTAGCGTCAGTGAACACTGAAGCTTTCTTT. It specifies CASSLASVNTEAFF.

This clonotype came up once. The chain recombines TRBV9 with TRBJ1-2, with no clear D. Germline V gene lookup returns CDR1 SGDLS and CDR2 YYNGEE. The CDR3 totals 15 residues. V was cut by 0 bases and J by 3 bases, with 12 bases left in between. CDR3: CASSVGLGIDYGYTF. The CDR3 DNA is TGTGCCAGCAGCGTAGGTTTGGGGATTGACTATGGCTACACCTTC.

V gene TRBV11-3 combines with J gene TRBJ1-1, with TRBD1 as a possible D gene (6 bases). Germline loops: CDR1 SGHNT, CDR2 YENEEA. CDR3 length: 13 amino acids. Trimming took 6 bases from V and 2 from J, leaving 10 bases between them. The DNA for the CDR3 is TGTGCCAGCAGGGAACAGGGAAACACTGAAGCTTTCTTT. Its translation is CASREQGNTEAFF.

This CDR3 reads CSSGTSEETQYF. In nucleotides, the CDR3 is TGCAGCTCCGGGACTAGTGAGGAGACCCAGTACTTC. The chain combines TRBV29-1 with TRBJ2-5, with 8 bases matching TRBD2. Germline V lookup: CDR1 SQVTM, CDR2 ANQGSEA. The junction had 7 bases not matched to a gene; V was cut back by 8 bases and J by 5 bases. The CDR3 contains 12 residues.

The chain is built from TRBV15 and TRBJ2-3; D is uncertain. This CDR3 comprises 12 residues. V was cut by 3 bases and J by 2 bases, with 3 bases left in between. Germline assignment: CDR1 LNHNV and CDR2 YYDKDF (reference sequence). CDR3 loop: CATSSHTDTQYF. As DNA, the CDR3 is TGTGCCACCAGCAGTCACACAGATACGCAGTATTTT.

The V gene is TRBV6-2 or TRBV6-3, the J gene TRBJ1-2; D call uncertain. Germline V gene data show CDR1 as MNHEY and CDR2 as SVGEGT. V dropped 5 bases and J dropped 2 bases, with 12 bases sitting between them. This CDR3 is 14 amino acids long. CDR3 bases: TGTGCCAGCAGTCTCCTGACGGGGAACTATGGCTACACCTTC. It codes for CASSLLTGNYGYTF.

The rearrangement uses TRBV20-1 and TRBJ1-1; 7 bases match TRBD1. This CDR3 is 13 amino acids long. Germline CDR1 DFQATT, CDR2 SNEGSKA (reference sequence). With V trimmed by 6 bases and J by 2 bases, 6 bases remained unmatched. CDR3 protein: CSATGQENTEAFF. The CDR3 region has the DNA TGCAGTGCCACAGGACAGGAAAACACTGAAGCTTTCTTT.

This chain's CDR3 is CASSSNGGIYSPLHF. CDR3 in DNA: TGTGCCAGCAGCTCTAACGGGGGCATTTATTCACCCCTCCACTTT. This chain uses TRBV11-2 with TRBJ1-6; D is possibly TRBD1 (6 bases). Germline-derived CDR1 and CDR2 are SGHAT and FQNNGV. Trimming shortened V by 4 bases and J by 8 bases, and 15 bases separated the two germline ends. This CDR3 has 15 residues.

This sequence joins TRBV15 and TRBJ1-1; 7 positions agree with TRBD1. Germline CDR1 and CDR2: LNHNV and YYDKDF (reference sequence). V shed 7 bases and J 3 bases; nucleotides not matched to a gene: 8. The CDR3 covers 14 residues. CDR3 amino acids: CATTETGLYTEAFF. CDR3 nucleotide sequence: TGTGCCACCACCGAGACAGGGCTCTACACTGAAGCTTTCTTT. Full variable domain (outside the CDR3, taken from reference TRBV15 and TRBJ1-1): DAMVIQNPRYQVTQFGKPVTLSCSQTLNHNVMYWYQQKSSQAPKLLFHYYDKDFNNEADTPDNFQSRRPNTSFCFLDIRSPGLGDTAMYLCATTETGLYTEAFFGQGTRLTVV.

The V gene is TRBV20-1, the J gene TRBJ1-1, with no clear D. The CDR3 length is 12 residues. From germline, CDR1 is DFQATT and CDR2 SNEGSKA (reference sequence). Deletions cut 4 bases from V and 4 bases from J, with 10 bases between. DNA for the CDR3: TGCAGTGCTAAAGATCTGAGCACTGAAGCTTTCTTT. Translating gives CSAKDLSTEAFF.

The gene calls are TRBV6-4 and TRBJ2-5; 9 bases map to TRBD2. Trimming took 6 bases from V and 3 from J; bases not matched to a gene: 8. The CDR3 totals 15 residues. Germline V gives CDR1 MRHNA, CDR2 SNTAGT. The DNA of the CDR3 is TGTGCCAGCAGCGCAGAAGCGGGGGGAGAAGAGACCCAGTACTTC. Its translation is CASSAEAGGEETQYF.

V gene TRBV2 combines with J gene TRBJ1-5; a weak D match, TRBD1 (6 bases). Trimming removed 5 bases at V and 1 base at J, with 12 bases between. CDR3 length equals 15 residues. Germline-derived CDR1 and CDR2 are SNHLY and FYNNEI. This chain's CDR3 is CASSPDRLSNQPQHF. CDR3 bases: TGTGCCAGCAGTCCCGACAGGTTGAGCAATCAGCCCCAGCATTTT.

This clonotype showed up just once. The chain couples TRBV29-1 to TRBJ2-1; 7 bases match TRBD2. CDR1 is SQVTM and CDR2 is ANQGSEA in the germline V gene. CDR3 length: 17 amino acids. Trimming removed 0 bases from V and 5 bases from J; junction bases left unmatched: 13. The CDR3 reads CSVEDRGESGVNNEQFF. Here the CDR3 DNA reads TGCAGCGTTGAAGATCGGGGGGAAAGCGGGGTAAACAATGAGCAGTTCTTC.

The gene calls are TRBV30 and TRBJ1-5; 7 bases are shared with TRBD1. Trimming took 0 bases from V and 4 from J; bases not matched to a gene: 3. CDR1 and CDR2 from the germline V gene are GTSNPN and SVGIG (reference sequence). The CDR3 totals 14 residues. CDR3 DNA sequence: TGTGCCTGGAGTGTGGAGACAGGGAATCAGCCCCAGCATTTT. Protein: CAWSVETGNQPQHF.

This clonotype was detected only once. The chain links TRBV4-3 to TRBJ2-1; D might be TRBD1 (5 bases). This CDR3 contains 19 residues. Germline V gene lookup returns CDR1 LGHNA and CDR2 YSLEER. V lost 0 bases to trimming and J lost 6 bases, with 24 bases between them. The CDR3 nucleotides are TGCGCCAGCAGCCAAGAAAATGTTCAGGGATGGATTCCCTCCAATGAGCAGTTCTTC. This codes for CASSQENVQGWIPSNEQFF.

V is TRBV5-8 and J is TRBJ1-6, with D tentatively TRBD1 (5 bases). V lost 1 base and J 8 bases, leaving 10 bases between the germline ends. This CDR3 region has 14 residues. Germline lookup yields CDR1 SGHTS and CDR2 YDEGEE. This chain's CDR3 is CASSLPPGHSPLHF. DNA for the CDR3: TGTGCCAGCAGCTTGCCCCCGGGACATTCACCCCTCCACTTT.